These 29 T cell receptor beta chains came from one sample sequenced in a study of T cells in Graves' hyperthyroidism and ophthalmopathy. RNA transcripts served as the template for amplifying TCR beta CDR3 regions. When the TCR CDR3 underwent first-round RT-PCR, the HTBI primer set was used. TCRdb used MiXCR to reprocess the multiplex PCR reads, holding one entry per CDR3 protein. The table includes 450,000 to 700,000 distinct CDR3 sequences, around 42% detected once. Sequencing was carried out using peripheral blood or thyroid tissue (not recorded which). These receptors all come from a woman aged 18-29 years with Graves' hyperthyroidism.

The genes are TRBV7-3 and TRBJ2-1; TRBD1 matches at 7 bases. The CDR3 length is 15 residues. Germline values: CDR1 SGHTA, CDR2 FQGTGA. V was clipped by 3 bases and J by 6 bases; unmatched bases: 8. The chain's CDR3 is CASSFAGGVGNEQFF. The CDR3 DNA follows: TGTGCCAGCAGCTTTGCAGGGGGAGTTGGCAATGAGCAGTTCTTC.

Many counts were recorded for this clonotype. The chain combines TRBV6-2 or TRBV6-3 with TRBJ2-5, with TRBD1 as a possible D gene (5 bases). There are 14 residues in the CDR3. Germline-derived CDR1 and CDR2 are MNHEY and SVGEGT. The V end lost 2 bases, the J end lost 1 base, and 8 bases lay between the germline ends. The CDR3 sequence is CASSYSRVQETQYF. CDR3 coding DNA: TGTGCCAGCAGTTACAGCAGGGTCCAAGAGACCCAGTACTTC.

This clonotype was counted many times. The rearrangement links TRBV10-1 to TRBJ2-7; 7 nucleotides line up with TRBD1. V lost 7 bases and J lost 3; bases outside the gene matches: 6. Germline loops: CDR1 WNHNN, CDR2 SYGVQD (reference sequence). The CDR3 consists of 13 residues. CDR3: CASNWDRGYEQYF. CDR3 nucleotides: TGCGCCAGCAACTGGGACAGAGGCTACGAGCAGTACTTC.

The chain combines TRBV19 with TRBJ2-5, with 7 bases identical to TRBD1. The CDR3 runs 16 residues. The germline CDR1 and CDR2 sequences are LNHDA and SQIVND (reference sequence). The J segment lost 4 bases and the V segment lost 11 bases, leaving 19 bases of the junction unmatched. The CDR3 region is CAVASSLTRDRETQYF. The CDR3 DNA is TGTGCCGTCGCCAGCAGCTTGACCCGGGACAGAGAGACCCAGTACTTC.

The V gene is TRBV7-3, the J gene TRBJ1-1; 7 positions agree with TRBD1. This CDR3 has 13 amino acids. The germline CDR1 and CDR2 sequences are SGHTA and FQGTGA. Germline trimming cut 5 bases from V and 7 bases from J; bases unmatched to any gene: 7. The CDR3 nucleotides are TGTGCCAGCAGCACTTACAGGGGCAGTGAAGCTTTCTTT. This codes for CASSTYRGSEAFF.

CDR3 bases: TGTGCCACCAGTGCTCCGGGACTGAGCTCCTACAATGAGCAGTTCTTC. Encoded protein: CATSAPGLSSYNEQFF. This chain joins TRBV24-1 and TRBJ2-1; perhaps TRBD2 as D (6 bases). CDR3 length: 16 amino acids. Looked up from germline, CDR1 is KGHDR and CDR2 is SFDVKD. Trimming removed 5 bases at V and 0 bases at J, with 13 bases between.

This clonotype was recorded many times. Written as DNA, the CDR3 is TGTGCCAGCAGCTTGGCAGGGACCTATGGCTACACCTTC. Its translation: CASSLAGTYGYTF. The rearrangement links TRBV7-9 to TRBJ1-2; a weak D match, TRBD1 (5 bases). The CDR3 consists of 13 residues. Germline V gene data show CDR1 as SEHNR and CDR2 as FQNEAQ (reference sequence). Trimming left V 3 bases short and J 4 bases short, with 9 bases between.

The chain uses TRBV9 and TRBJ2-7, with TRBD2 matching over 11 bases. Matching the DNA end better, TRBJ2-1 makes the J call doubtful. The length of the CDR3 is 14 residues. Germline assignment: CDR1 SGDLS and CDR2 YYNGEE. The CDR3 bases are TGTGCCAGTGGGGGGACTAGCGGTAGCGATGAGCAGTTCTTC. Its protein product is CASGGTSGSDEQFF.

The chain recombines TRBV14 with TRBJ1-2; D is uncertain. The germline V and J ends were trimmed by 0 bases and 4 bases, with 18 bases remaining between them. In germline, CDR1 is SGHDN, CDR2 FVKESK. The CDR3 runs to 17 residues. CDR3 sequence: CASSQDMDDPRGYGYTF. The CDR3 nucleotides read TGTGCCAGCAGCCAAGATATGGATGACCCCCGAGGCTATGGCTACACCTTC.

This clonotype was found many times. The rearrangement links TRBV7-9 to TRBJ1-2; 9 bases match TRBD1. Trimming removed 3 bases from V and 6 bases from J; junction bases left unmatched: 5. In germline, CDR1 is SEHNR, CDR2 FQNEAQ (reference sequence). The CDR3 is 14 residues long. The CDR3 sequence is CASSFQQGADGYTF. As DNA, the CDR3 is TGTGCCAGCAGCTTTCAACAGGGGGCAGATGGCTACACCTTC.

This clonotype was seen ten or more times. The chain links TRBV2 to TRBJ2-5; 8 bases line up with TRBD1. Per germline, CDR1 SNHLY and CDR2 FYNNEI. V shed 3 bases, J shed 4 bases, and the junction held 7 bases outside the gene matches. The length of the CDR3 is 15 residues. The chain's CDR3 is CASSEEGQVRETQYF. The CDR3 DNA is TGTGCCAGCAGTGAGGAGGGACAGGTTCGAGAGACCCAGTACTTC.

The chain couples TRBV7-2 to TRBJ1-1; a possible D gene is TRBD1 (6 bases). Between the trimmed V and J ends, which lost 5 bases and 1 base, there was a span of 14 bases. The CDR3 has 15 amino acids. The germline V gene has CDR1 SGHTA and CDR2 FQGNSA. The CDR3 coding sequence is TGTGCCAGCAGCAACCGAGCGGGACAGAACACTGAAGCTTTCTTT. It codes for CASSNRAGQNTEAFF. The entire variable domain, with the rest obtained from reference TRBV7-2 and TRBJ1-1, is as follows: GAGVSQSPSNKVTEKGKDVELRCDPISGHTALYWYRQSLGQGLEFLIYFQGNSAPDKSGLPSDRFSAERTGGSVSTLTIQRTQQEDSAVYLCASSNRAGQNTEAFFGQGTRLTVV.

The V call is TRBV7-9, the J call TRBJ2-5; TRBD1 agrees at 7 bases. The trim removed 5 bases at V and 1 base at J, leaving 10 bases unmatched. Per the germline V gene, CDR1 is SEHNR and CDR2 is FQNEAQ (reference sequence). This CDR3 spans 16 amino acids. DNA of the CDR3: TGTGCCAGCAGCAGAGACAGGGTCCTATCCCAAGAGACCCAGTACTTC. Translating gives CASSRDRVLSQETQYF.

Regarding this clonotype: A single base separates this from a much larger clone, so it may be a read error. This likely comes from a read error, as the CDR3 has no conserved phenylalanine or tryptophan at its end. The V and J genes are TRBV7-9 and TRBJ1-2; a possible D gene is TRBD1 (6 bases). The CDR3 contains 13 residues. Germline lookup yields CDR1 SEHNR and CDR2 FQNEAQ (reference sequence). Trimming took 8 bases from V and 2 from J, leaving 12 bases between them. CDR3 residues: CASAPGQNYGYTL. For the CDR3, the DNA is TGTGCCAGCGCCCCCGGACAGAACTATGGCTACACCCTC.

This clonotype was seen once. This rearrangement joins TRBV11-2 to TRBJ1-2; tentatively, D is TRBD1 (6 bases). This CDR3 is built from 16 residues. CDR1 SGHAT and CDR2 FQNNGV come from the germline V gene. The germline V and J ends were trimmed by 1 base and 7 bases, with 19 bases remaining between them. CDR3 nucleotide sequence: TGTGCCAGCAGCTTAGTTGGGGGCGCGAATGGTGGTGGCTACACCTTC. Residues: CASSLVGGANGGGYTF.

This clonotype was recorded only once. A junction end diverges from the germline sequence, so it may reflect a read error. The chain combines TRBV2 with TRBJ2-2; D may be TRBD2 (5 bases). Germline CDR1 is SNHLY and CDR2 is FYNNEI. This CDR3 region has 13 residues. CDR3 sequence reads: CASSEWQPGELLF. As DNA, the CDR3 is TGTGCCAGCAGTGAGTGGCAGCCCGGGGAGCTGCTTTTT.

This clonotype came up many times. The V call is TRBV4-2, the J call TRBJ1-6, with 8 bases that match TRBD1. Germline V gene sequence: CDR1 LGHNA, CDR2 YNFKEQ. Trimming at V came to 0 bases and at J to 5 bases, leaving 3 bases not matched to a gene. There are 16 residues in the CDR3. The CDR3 loop is CASSQEATGDNSPLHF. DNA for the CDR3: TGTGCCAGCAGCCAAGAAGCGACAGGGGATAATTCACCCCTCCACTTT.

The J gene is TRBJ2-7, the V gene TRBV7-6, with 8 bases aligning to TRBD1. CDR3 length: 14 amino acids. The ends lost 1 base at V and 8 bases at J; junction bases unmatched: 7. Germline-derived CDR1 and CDR2 are SGHVS and FNYEAQ. This CDR3 is CASSLGTGWPQQYF. The CDR3 DNA reads as TGTGCCAGCAGCTTAGGGACAGGGTGGCCCCAGCAGTACTTC.

This clonotype was counted ten times or more. V usage is TRBV28 and J usage is TRBJ1-6, with 7 bases aligning to TRBD1. Germline loops: CDR1 MDHEN, CDR2 SYDVKM. V lost 7 bases to trimming and J lost 4 bases; unmatched junction nucleotides: 10. The CDR3 sequence is 16 residues long. This CDR3 reads CASTNLPGQYNSPLHF. The CDR3 DNA reads TGTGCCAGCACAAACCTCCCGGGACAGTATAATTCACCCCTCCACTTT.

This clonotype was seen a few times. The V and J genes are TRBV10-3 and TRBJ2-2, with 9 bases matching TRBD2. J lost 5 bases, V lost 11 bases, and 12 bases had no gene match. The CDR3 spans 15 residues. CDR1 and CDR2 (germline): ENHRY, SYGVKD. CDR3 nucleotide sequence: TGTGCCGCACAGGAGCCGGGACTAGCTACCGGGGAGCTGTTTTTT. Translation: CAAQEPGLATGELFF.

The chain is built from TRBV7-9 and TRBJ2-6, with TRBD1 matching over 10 bases. The junction had 6 bases not matched to a gene; V was cut back by 6 bases and J by 4 bases. There are 16 residues in the CDR3. The germline V gene encodes CDR1 SEHNR and CDR2 FQNEAQ (reference sequence). The chain's CDR3 is CASRPTGGEGANVLTF. In DNA form, the CDR3 reads TGTGCCAGCAGACCGACAGGGGGCGAGGGGGCCAACGTCCTGACTTTC.

This clonotype was detected many times. V and J are TRBV12-3 or TRBV12-4 and TRBJ2-2, with 10 nucleotides matching TRBD2. CDR3 length: 15 amino acids. Losses at the gene ends were 3 bases for V and 9 bases for J; bases not matched to a gene: 7. CDR3 coding DNA: TGTGCCAGCAGTTTGCCGGCTAGCGGGAGCTGGGAGCTGTTTTTT. This sequence encodes CASSLPASGSWELFF.

CDR3 in amino acids: CSVGDRGRSNYGYTF. The CDR3 DNA reads as TGCAGCGTTGGAGATCGTGGTAGATCTAACTATGGCTACACCTTC. This rearrangement joins TRBV29-1 to TRBJ1-2, with unresolved D. The CDR3 extends over 15 amino acids. Trimming removed 4 bases from V and 0 bases from J, with 15 bases in between. Germline V CDR1 and CDR2: SQVTM, ANQGSEA.

This clonotype was seen repeatedly, ten times or more. This chain links TRBV20-1 with TRBJ2-7; no reliable D call. Germline-derived CDR1 and CDR2 are DFQATT and SNEGSKA (reference sequence). V was shortened by 0 bases and J by 3 bases, with 9 bases between the two germline ends. This CDR3 has 13 amino acids. CDR3 in amino acids: CSARESPHYEQYF. The DNA of the CDR3 is TGCAGTGCTAGAGAGTCCCCCCACTACGAGCAGTACTTC.

The sample holds one count of this clonotype. The chain employs TRBV15 and TRBJ1-6, with 8 bases that match TRBD1. From germline, CDR1 is LNHNV and CDR2 YYDKDF (reference sequence). The CDR3 sequence is 13 residues long. Trimming took 3 bases from V and 10 from J; bases not matched to a gene: 2. CDR3 amino acids: CATSRTGVSPLHF. DNA for the CDR3: TGTGCCACCAGCAGGACAGGGGTCTCACCCCTCCACTTT.

The rearrangement uses TRBV2 and TRBJ2-1, with TRBD2 identical over 9 bases. The J call is doubtful: the DNA matches TRBJ2-7 better. Germline lookup yields CDR1 SNHLY and CDR2 FYNNEI. The CDR3 spans 15 residues. CDR3 coding DNA: TGTGCCAGCAGAAAGACTAGCGGAGGGGGCAATGAGCAGTACTTC. This encodes CASRKTSGGGNEQYF.

As for this clonotype: A much larger clone sits a single nucleotide away, making a read error possible. The chain couples TRBV19 to TRBJ1-2, with D possibly TRBD1 on 6 matching bases. Germline values: CDR1 LNHDA, CDR2 SQIVND (reference sequence). Trimming took off 10 bases at V and 12 bases at J, with 15 bases between the two ends. This CDR3 has 10 residues. The CDR3 region has the DNA TGTGCCACTTACTGGGGGGGCCACACCTTC. Amino acids: CATYWGGHTF.

This clonotype was seen only a few times. This chain connects TRBV7-9 to TRBJ2-7, with D uncertain. The CDR3 length is 13 residues. V was cut by 5 bases and J by 4 bases, with 12 bases left in between. In germline, CDR1 is SEHNR, CDR2 FQNEAQ (reference sequence). CDR3 coding DNA: TGTGCCAGCAGCCATACGGGCGCTTACGAGCAGTACTTC. It codes for CASSHTGAYEQYF.

This clonotype occurred many times. This chain joins TRBV5-6 and TRBJ1-3; D is possibly TRBD1 (5 bases). CDR1 and CDR2 (germline): SGHDT, YYEEEE. V lost 4 bases, J lost 8 bases, and 16 bases lay in between. The CDR3 covers 14 residues. In nucleotides, the CDR3 is TGTGCCAGCAGCCCAGGGTCTGATCCGGACACCATATATTTT. Translating it yields CASSPGSDPDTIYF.